Shown below are 30 T cell receptor beta chains from a single sample sequenced in a study of T cells after yellow fever vaccination. Using its own MiXCR run on the 5' RACE reads, TCRdb lists one record per CDR3 protein. The sample has around 340,000 distinct CDR3 sequences; about 12% are singletons. The specimen was CD4+ T cells sorted from PBMCs, collected 15 days after the yellow fever booster vaccination. All receptors derive from a man between 18 and 29 years old who received the YFV17D yellow fever vaccine.

The CDR3 reads CASRVSDEQFF. Written as DNA, the CDR3 is TGCGCCAGCAGGGTGTCGGATGAGCAGTTCTTC. The rearrangement joins TRBV10-2 to TRBJ2-1, with no clear D. The germline V and J ends were trimmed by 6 bases and 8 bases, with 8 bases remaining between them. The V gene's germline CDR1 is WSHSY and CDR2 SAAADI. The CDR3 spans 11 residues.

This clonotype was counted ten times or more. The CDR3 nucleotides are TGCGCCAGCAGCGTTGACGTTCGTGATCCGTACGAGCAGTACTTC. This encodes CASSVDVRDPYEQYF. This chain joins TRBV5-1 and TRBJ2-7; no firm D call. CDR1 is SGHRS and CDR2 is YFSETQ in the germline V gene. This CDR3 has 15 residues. Trimming took 4 bases from V and 4 from J, leaving 18 bases between them.

CDR3 residues: CASSLVPSGEDEQFF. In DNA form, the CDR3 reads TGTGCCAGCAGCTTAGTCCCTAGCGGGGAGGATGAGCAGTTCTTC. The chain joins TRBV7-6 to TRBJ2-1; 9 positions match TRBD2. The germline CDR1 and CDR2 sequences are SGHVS and FNYEAQ. V trimming: 1 base; J trimming: 8 bases; junction bases outside the gene matches: 6. The CDR3 totals 15 residues.

This clonotype has a count of ten or more. The CDR3 sequence is CASSLEQSSGNTIYF. The CDR3 DNA reads TGCGCCAGCAGCTTGGAACAGAGCTCTGGAAACACCATATATTTT. The chain combines TRBV5-1 with TRBJ1-3; D is unclear. Germline V gives CDR1 SGHRS, CDR2 YFSETQ. The CDR3 loop spans 15 amino acids. Between the trimmed V and J ends, which lost 0 bases and 0 bases, there was a span of 7 bases.

The V call is TRBV9, the J call TRBJ1-1; the D gene is possibly TRBD1 (6 bases). CDR3 length equals 15 residues. Germline CDR1 SGDLS, CDR2 YYNGEE. Trimming removed 0 bases at V and 0 bases at J, with 9 bases between. CDR3 loop: CASSVVGGVNTEAFF. The CDR3 bases are TGTGCCAGCAGCGTAGTGGGGGGCGTGAACACTGAAGCTTTCTTT.

V is TRBV6-5 and J is TRBJ1-6, with D unresolved. The CDR3 has 16 amino acids. V gave up 6 bases and J gave up 9 bases, with 21 bases separating them. In germline, CDR1 is MNHEY, CDR2 SVGAGI. CDR3: CASSPTLTSFGSPLHF. CDR3 DNA sequence: TGTGCCAGCAGCCCGACCCTAACTAGTTTTGGTTCACCCCTCCACTTT.

V usage is TRBV6-5 and J usage is TRBJ2-3; D gene unclear. Germline CDR1 is MNHEY and CDR2 is SVGAGI. Trimming took 2 bases from V and 3 from J, leaving 6 bases between them. CDR3 size: 13 residues. The CDR3 DNA reads as TGTGCCAGCAGTTACACTAATACAGATACGCAGTATTTT. The encoded protein is CASSYTNTDTQYF.

This clonotype was found a few times. The chain links TRBV5-1 to TRBJ2-1; either TRBD1 or TRBD2 may supply D (5 bases each). The CDR3 is 14 residues long. Germline CDR1 is SGHRS and CDR2 is YFSETQ. Deletions cut 5 bases from V and 5 bases from J, with 14 bases between. The DNA of the CDR3 is TGCGCCAGCAGGCCAGAGCAGGGACACAATGAGCAGTTCTTC. This codes for CASRPEQGHNEQFF. Variable domain in full (rest from reference TRBV5-1 and TRBJ2-1): KAGVTQTPRYLIKTRGQQVTLSCSPISGHRSVSWYQQTPGQGLQFLFEYFSETQRNKGNFPGRFSGRQFSNSRSEMNVSTLELGDSALYLCASRPEQGHNEQFFGPGTRLTVL.

This chain links TRBV4-1 with TRBJ2-3; TRBD1 matches at 10 bases. CDR1 is MGHRA and CDR2 is YSYEKL in the germline V gene. With 1 base clipped from V and 14 bases from J, the junction kept 9 bases outside the gene matches. The CDR3 has 14 amino acids. The DNA of the CDR3 is TGCGCCAGCAGCCAAGCCTTTTCGGGACAGGGGAGGTATTTT. Translating gives CASSQAFSGQGRYF.

This clonotype was recorded a few times. The chain carries TRBV5-1 and TRBJ1-1, with D tentatively TRBD1 (6 bases). This CDR3 has 16 residues. The germline CDR1 and CDR2 sequences are SGHRS and YFSETQ. Deletions cut 0 bases from V and 0 bases from J, with 12 bases between. The CDR3 spells CASSLGQGSMNTEAFF. CDR3 bases: TGCGCCAGCAGCTTGGGCCAGGGGTCCATGAACACTGAAGCTTTCTTT.

This clonotype was observed many times. The J gene is TRBJ1-2, the V gene TRBV11-2; no clear D. Germline loops: CDR1 SGHAT, CDR2 FQNNGV. The CDR3 consists of 12 residues. V was trimmed by 2 bases and J by 0 bases, leaving 1 base between them. The DNA for the CDR3 is TGTGCCAGCAGCTTAACTAACTATGGCTACACCTTC. Amino acids: CASSLTNYGYTF.

This clonotype showed up just a few times. The chain links TRBV11-2 to TRBJ2-3, with TRBD1 as a possible D gene (6 bases). The CDR3 is 13 residues long. CDR1 and CDR2 from the germline V gene are SGHAT and FQNNGV. The V and J ends lost 11 bases and 6 bases respectively, with 18 bases between them. In DNA form, the CDR3 reads TGTGCCGTGAGGTGGGGGCCCGGGGATACGCAGTATTTT. It translates to CAVRWGPGDTQYF.

The chain is built from TRBV6-5 and TRBJ2-1, with 15 bases fitting TRBD2. Germline lookup yields CDR1 MNHEY and CDR2 SVGAGI. The CDR3 contains 16 residues. V shed 10 bases and J 3 bases; nucleotides not matched to a gene: 7. The CDR3 sequence: CATGGLAGGFYNEQFF. In DNA form, the CDR3 reads TGTGCCACCGGGGGACTAGCGGGGGGCTTCTACAATGAGCAGTTCTTC.

In this sample, this clonotype turned up many times. The chain is built from TRBV12-3 or TRBV12-4 and TRBJ2-1; either TRBD1 or TRBD2 may fit D (6 bases each). CDR3 size: 12 residues. Trimming shortened V by 2 bases and J by 8 bases, and 7 bases separated the two germline ends. The CDR3 DNA reads TGTGCCAGCAGTTTAAGGGGGGATGAGCAGTTCTTC. Translated: CASSLRGDEQFF.

J is TRBJ2-5 and V is TRBV7-9; D is unclear. V was cut by 3 bases and J by 7 bases, with 12 bases left in between. The CDR3 is made up of 13 amino acids. CDR1 is SEHNR and CDR2 is FQNEAQ in the germline V gene (reference sequence). This CDR3 reads CASSFPDRATQYF. CDR3 DNA: TGTGCCAGCAGCTTCCCGGATCGAGCGACCCAGTACTTC.

This clonotype has more than one count but fewer than ten. This chain uses TRBV4-3 with TRBJ2-7; D may be TRBD1 or TRBD2 (6 bases each). Germline lookup yields CDR1 LGHNA and CDR2 YSLEER. The CDR3 length is 18 residues. Trimming cost V 0 bases and J 5 bases, with 23 bases left between them. The CDR3 bases are TGCGCCAGCAGCCAAGATAGCCCCCAGCACAGGGAGGCGGACGAGCAGTACGTC. Translating it yields CASSQDSPQHREADEQYV.

This sequence joins TRBV2 and TRBJ2-4; the D is unclear. V was pared by 5 bases and J by 0 bases, with 11 bases between. From germline, CDR1 is SNHLY and CDR2 FYNNEI. The CDR3 is 15 residues long. The CDR3 nucleotides read TGTGCCAGCAGTCCAGAGAAACTAGCCAAAAACATTCAGTACTTC. It translates to CASSPEKLAKNIQYF.

This clonotype was found many times. V gene TRBV4-3 combines with J gene TRBJ1-1, with 7 bases matching TRBD1. Germline CDR1 and CDR2: LGHNA and YSLEER. V gave up 0 bases and J gave up 0 bases; unmatched junction bases: 13. The CDR3 spans 19 residues. The chain's CDR3 is CASSQEWIRGRIMNTEAFF. As DNA, the CDR3 is TGCGCCAGCAGCCAAGAATGGATCAGGGGGAGGATAATGAACACTGAAGCTTTCTTT.

The V and J genes are TRBV12-3 or TRBV12-4 and TRBJ1-2; TRBD1 is a possible D gene (6 bases). This CDR3 spans 15 amino acids. The V gene lost 6 bases and the J gene lost 3 bases, with 17 bases spanning the gap. The CDR3 DNA follows: TGTGCCAGCAGGGATTGGGGGGGCATCGACTATGGCTACACCTTC. Translation: CASRDWGGIDYGYTF.

V gene TRBV6-5 combines with J gene TRBJ1-5; TRBD1 is a possible D gene (5 bases). CDR1 is MNHEY and CDR2 is SVGAGI in the germline V gene. Trimming shortened V by 11 bases and J by 15 bases, and 14 bases separated the two germline ends. This CDR3 region has 9 residues. CDR3 in amino acids: CAAGTARHF. CDR3 bases: TGTGCCGCCGGGACCGCGCGGCATTTT.

This chain links TRBV20-1 with TRBJ2-1; 8 nucleotides align to TRBD1. Looked up from germline, CDR1 is DFQATT and CDR2 is SNEGSKA (reference sequence). V lost 6 bases and J lost 2; bases outside the gene matches: 6. This CDR3 has 14 residues. CDR3 nucleotide sequence: TGCAGTGCGCTACAGACAGGGGCCTACAATGAGCAGTTCTTC. It encodes CSALQTGAYNEQFF.

The rearrangement links TRBV7-6 to TRBJ1-2; D is unresolved. The germline CDR1 and CDR2 sequences are SGHVS and FNYEAQ. The germline V and J ends were trimmed by 5 bases and 4 bases, with 11 bases remaining between them. The CDR3 totals 13 residues. This chain's CDR3 is CASSPHDTYGYTF. The CDR3 bases are TGTGCCAGCAGCCCTCACGACACCTATGGCTACACCTTC.

V is TRBV7-8 and J is TRBJ1-5; D is uncertain. V was trimmed by 4 bases and J by 0 bases, leaving 13 bases between them. This CDR3 region has 16 residues. CDR1 and CDR2 from the germline V gene are SGHVS and FQNEAQ. CDR3 in amino acids: CASSSQGRISNQPQHF. The CDR3 DNA reads as TGTGCCAGCAGCTCCCAAGGCAGAATTAGCAATCAGCCCCAGCATTTT.

This chain uses TRBV7-9 with TRBJ1-1; D is possibly TRBD1 (5 bases). The CDR3 runs 13 residues. V gave up 3 bases and J gave up 5 bases, with 10 bases separating them. Germline CDR1 and CDR2: SEHNR and FQNEAQ (reference sequence). The CDR3 loop is CASSFDKGTEAFF. The CDR3 DNA reads TGTGCCAGCAGCTTCGACAAGGGGACTGAAGCTTTCTTT.

This clonotype was picked up a small number of times. The genes are TRBV20-1 and TRBJ1-5, with a possible D match to TRBD1 (5 bases). The germline V and J ends were trimmed by 3 bases and 5 bases, with 14 bases remaining between them. Germline-derived CDR1 and CDR2 are DFQATT and SNEGSKA (reference sequence). This CDR3 is built from 14 residues. The chain's CDR3 is CSASGASRDQPQHF. For the CDR3, the DNA is TGCAGTGCTAGCGGTGCTAGCAGGGATCAGCCCCAGCATTTT.

CDR3 sequence (DNA): TGCGCCAGCAGCTACCAGGGGCGACCAGGAGAGAATGGCTACACCTTC. Its protein is CASSYQGRPGENGYTF. The V and J genes are TRBV5-1 and TRBJ1-2; tentatively, D is TRBD1 (6 bases). The V gene's germline CDR1 is SGHRS and CDR2 YFSETQ. CDR3 length: 16 amino acids. V was clipped by 3 bases and J by 6 bases, with 21 bases between them.

This clonotype was observed at least ten times. CDR3 sequence reads: CASSANHSPGQGGYTF. The CDR3 nucleotides read TGTGCCAGCAGCGCTAACCATTCCCCTGGACAAGGCGGCTACACCTTC. This sequence joins TRBV7-3 and TRBJ1-2; the D gene is possibly TRBD1 (5 bases). The germline V gene has CDR1 SGHTA and CDR2 FQGTGA. Trimming pared 5 bases from V and 8 bases from J, leaving 24 bases between. The CDR3 is 16 residues long.

This chain uses TRBV2 with TRBJ2-4; tentatively, D is TRBD1 (6 bases). Trimming shortened V by 3 bases and J by 7 bases, and 13 bases separated the two germline ends. The CDR3 extends over 14 amino acids. Germline V gene sequence: CDR1 SNHLY, CDR2 FYNNEI. CDR3 nucleotides: TGTGCCAGCAGTGAGGAGCAGGGGTTCAACATTCAGTACTTC. This encodes CASSEEQGFNIQYF.

This chain links TRBV5-1 with TRBJ1-5; D possibly corresponds to TRBD1 (5 bases). V dropped 0 bases and J dropped 11 bases, with 18 bases sitting between them. The length of the CDR3 is 15 residues. CDR1 SGHRS and CDR2 YFSETQ come from the germline V gene. This CDR3 reads CASSLGGTGEEAQHF. In DNA, the CDR3 is TGCGCCAGCAGCTTGGGAGGGACCGGTGAGGAAGCCCAGCATTTT.

This clonotype was picked up a small number of times. The J gene is TRBJ1-5, the V gene TRBV2; D possibly corresponds to TRBD1 (5 bases). V dropped 2 bases and J dropped 0 bases, with 8 bases sitting between them. The V gene's germline CDR1 is SNHLY and CDR2 FYNNEI. This CDR3 contains 15 residues. CDR3 residues: CASSEWTLSNQPQHF. The CDR3 bases are TGTGCCAGCAGTGAATGGACACTTAGCAATCAGCCCCAGCATTTT.